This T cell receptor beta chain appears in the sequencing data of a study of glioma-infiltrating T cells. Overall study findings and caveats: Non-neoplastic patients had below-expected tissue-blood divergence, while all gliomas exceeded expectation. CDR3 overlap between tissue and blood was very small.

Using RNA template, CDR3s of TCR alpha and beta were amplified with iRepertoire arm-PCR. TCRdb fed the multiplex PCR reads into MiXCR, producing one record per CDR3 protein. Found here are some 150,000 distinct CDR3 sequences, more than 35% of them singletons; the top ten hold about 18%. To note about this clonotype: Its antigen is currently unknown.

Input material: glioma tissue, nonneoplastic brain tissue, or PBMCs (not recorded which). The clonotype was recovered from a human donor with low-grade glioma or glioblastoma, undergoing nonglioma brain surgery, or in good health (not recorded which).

CDR3 DNA sequence: TGCAGTGCACACCCACAGGGGGAGGTATGGGGCGACACCTTC. Protein: CSAHPQGEVWGDTF. This chain connects TRBV20-1 to TRBJ1-2; 8 positions agree with TRBD1. The trim removed 6 bases at V and 12 bases at J, leaving 18 bases unmatched. The CDR3 spans 14 residues. Germline V gives CDR1 DFQATT, CDR2 SNEGSKA (reference sequence).